This T cell receptor beta chain was documented in a study of blood T cells in healthy people across ages. Regarding the study as a whole: PBMCs that were unsorted prevented a conclusive naive versus antigen-experienced comparison.

The CDR3 length is 15 residues. The V end was cut by 4 bases, the J end by 4 bases, with 16 bases between. The germline V gene has CDR1 MDHEN and CDR2 SYDVKM. To note about this clonotype: Its antigen is as yet unknown.

The donors, all healthy, were Caucasians living in Russia, aged about 6 to 100. For every donor, a draw yielded roughly 10 milliliters of peripheral blood. Primers used in a second PCR of about 6 to 12 cycles were a sample-barcoded 5' primer and a J-beta primer mix. TCRdb fed the 5' RACE reads into MiXCR, producing one record per CDR3 protein. The table includes about 730,000 distinct CDR3 sequences, about 40% detected once. The V call is TRBV28, the J call TRBJ1-2, with D possibly matching TRBD1 (6 bases). This clonotype originated in a woman in her sixties in good health. The source material was blood. The CDR3 sequence is CASSSQGGGPYGYTF. DNA of the CDR3: TGTGCCAGCAGTTCCCAGGGAGGGGGACCCTATGGCTACACCTTC.